What follows are 7 T cell receptor beta chains derived from one specimen sequenced in a study of Tregs in tolerant kidney transplant recipients. Here immunoSEQ multiplex PCR was the method, and the copy in TCRdb shows in-frame clones only, minus some. This table holds some 15,000 clones. Recipients received nonmyeloablative bone marrow transplants from related graft donors, with transient mixed chimerism. The sample here was CD4+ T cells from blood (PBMCs), taken 12 months after the transplant. These receptors all come from a human patient who received a combined kidney and bone marrow transplant. The T cells may partly be graft donor cells.

To note about this clone: The CDR3 goes on 3 residues after the read ends, and that part is filled in from the germline J gene. This chain links TRBV2 with TRBJ1-2, with 12 bases aligning to TRBD1. Germline loops: CDR1 SNHLY, CDR2 FYNNEI. With 7 bases clipped from V and 3 bases from J, the junction kept 3 bases outside the gene matches. This CDR3 region has 14 residues. CDR3 DNA, as far as it was read: TGTGCCAGCAAGGGGACAGGGGGCGACTATGGC. This codes for CASKGTGGDYG. The CDR3 in its entirety is CASKGTGGDYGYTF.

Notes on this clone: Read coverage stops 3 residues before the CDR3 terminus; the germline J gene supplies the remainder. The V call is TRBV5-1, the J call TRBJ2-1; TRBD2 matches at 12 bases. Trimming cost V 4 bases and J 5 bases; bases outside gene matches: 4. Per the germline V gene, CDR1 is SGHRS and CDR2 is YFSETQ. The CDR3 loop spans 15 amino acids. The CDR3 reads CASSLGLAGDNEQFF. The CDR3 DNA, read in part, is TGCGCCAGCAGCCTGGGACTAGCGGGTGACAATGAG.

For this clone: The observed sequence ends 3 residues before the CDR3 terminus, with the missing tail filled in from the germline J gene. This rearrangement joins TRBV5-3 to TRBJ1-6; D possibly corresponds to TRBD1 (6 bases). TRBV5-3 qualifies as an ORF whose function is uncertain. V dropped 1 base and J dropped 9 bases, with 14 bases sitting between them. This CDR3 has 15 amino acids. CDR3 amino acids: CARSLRDKTSSPLHF. The CDR3 DNA, read in part, is TGTGCCAGAAGCTTGCGGGACAAAACGTCTTCACCC.

As for this clone: The missing CDR3 end, 3 residues past where the read stops, is filled in from the germline J gene. The chain links TRBV7-2 to TRBJ2-5; 7 positions agree with TRBD2. Trimming took 0 bases from V and 1 from J; bases not matched to a gene: 8. Germline-derived CDR1 and CDR2 are SGHTA and FQGNSA. The CDR3 contains 17 residues. The CDR3 region is CASSLARGGRVQETQYF. Incomplete CDR3 DNA: TGTGCCAGCAGCTTAGCCCGAGGCGGGAGAGTCCAAGAGACC.

Points on this clone: The read ends 3 residues early relative to the CDR3; the germline J gene fills the gap. The gene calls are TRBV20-1 and TRBJ2-1; 7 positions match TRBD2. V lost 1 base and J lost 4; bases outside the gene matches: 7. This CDR3 region has 15 residues. Germline CDR1 DFQATT, CDR2 SNEGSKA (reference sequence). The DNA read from the CDR3 is TGCAGTGCTAGAGTGTCGGGACTACTATACAATGAG. As protein: CSARVSGLLYNE. In full, the CDR3 is CSARVSGLLYNEQFF.

Regarding this clone: The CDR3 extends 3 residues past the end of the read, so its final part is completed from the germline J gene. This rearrangement joins TRBV19 to TRBJ1-2, with TRBD1 matching 9 bases. Germline V gene data show CDR1 as LNHDA and CDR2 as SQIVND (reference sequence). J gave up 2 bases and V 6 bases, and 4 bases lay outside the gene matches. CDR3 size: 14 residues. The CDR3 protein is CASRETGGNYGYTF. The covered CDR3 bases are TGTGCCAGTAGGGAGACAGGGGGGAACTATGGC.

Regarding this clone: The CDR3 extends 3 residues past the end of the read, so its final part is completed from the germline J gene. The chain is built from TRBV19 and TRBJ1-2; weak D call: TRBD1 (5 bases). Germline V lookup: CDR1 LNHDA, CDR2 SQIVND (reference sequence). The length of the CDR3 is 15 residues. CDR3 protein: CASSRTISQGGGYTF. CDR3 DNA (partial): TGTGCCAGTAGCAGAACTATTTCTCAGGGAGGAGGC.